This T cell receptor beta chain was captured by sequencing in a study of CD8 T cells in ankylosing spondylitis. Study results and limitations: Made up of about eight highly homologous variants, a TCR beta motif appeared characteristic of ankylosing spondylitis blood.

Trimming removed 9 bases at V and 1 base at J, with 11 bases between. The CDR3 is 14 amino acids. Germline lookup yields CDR1 KGHDR and CDR2 SFDVKD. In TCRdb, the 5' RACE reads were re-called with MiXCR into one record per CDR3 protein. The sample yields approximately 35,000 distinct CDR3 sequences, 14% seen once. As to this clonotype: Its target is unknown.

Sequencing was carried out using blood. This chain joins TRBV24-1 and TRBJ2-2; the D is unclear. This TCR was sampled from a male donor with ankylosing spondylitis or in good health (not recorded which). The CDR3 sequence: CATGRHKNTGELFF. CDR3 nucleotides: TGTGCCACCGGCCGACACAAGAACACCGGGGAGCTGTTTTTT.